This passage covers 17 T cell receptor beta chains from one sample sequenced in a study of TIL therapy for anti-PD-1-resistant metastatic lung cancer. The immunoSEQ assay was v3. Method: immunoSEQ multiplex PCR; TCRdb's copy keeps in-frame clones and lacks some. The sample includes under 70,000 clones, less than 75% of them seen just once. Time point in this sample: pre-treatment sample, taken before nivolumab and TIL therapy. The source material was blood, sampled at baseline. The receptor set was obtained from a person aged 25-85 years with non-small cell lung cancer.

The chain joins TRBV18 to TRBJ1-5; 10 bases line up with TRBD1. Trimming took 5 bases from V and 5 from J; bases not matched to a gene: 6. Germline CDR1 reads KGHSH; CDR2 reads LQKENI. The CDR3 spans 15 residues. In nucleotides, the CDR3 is TGTGCCAGCTCAGAAGAGACAGGGGGCTATCAGCCCCAGCATTTT. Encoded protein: CASSEETGGYQPQHF.

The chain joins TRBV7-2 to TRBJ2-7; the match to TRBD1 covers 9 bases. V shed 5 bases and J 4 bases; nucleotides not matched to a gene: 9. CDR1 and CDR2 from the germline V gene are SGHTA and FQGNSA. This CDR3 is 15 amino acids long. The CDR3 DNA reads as TGTGCCAGCAGCGTGGGACAGGGTTACGGATACGAGCAGTACTTC. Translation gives CASSVGQGYGYEQYF.

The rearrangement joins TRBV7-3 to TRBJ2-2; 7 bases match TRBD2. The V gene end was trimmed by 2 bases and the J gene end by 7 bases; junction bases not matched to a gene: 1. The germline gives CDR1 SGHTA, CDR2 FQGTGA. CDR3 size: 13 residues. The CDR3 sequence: CASSLWEGGELFF. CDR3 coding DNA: TGTGCCAGCAGCTTATGGGAGGGCGGGGAGCTGTTTTTT.

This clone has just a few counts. The CDR3 loop reads CASSPIGGRTEAFF. CDR3 in DNA: TGTGCCAGCTCACCAATCGGGGGGCGGACTGAAGCTTTCTTT. The chain carries TRBV18 and TRBJ1-1; D may be TRBD1 (6 bases). Germline V CDR1 and CDR2: KGHSH, LQKENI. Trimming cost V 2 bases and J 5 bases, with 12 bases left between them. The CDR3 sequence is 14 residues long. The full variable domain, rest sourced from reference TRBV18 and TRBJ1-1, is NAGVMQNPRHLVRRRGQEARLRCSPMKGHSHVYWYRQLPEEGLKFMVYLQKENIIDESGMPKERFSAEFPKEGPSILRIQQVVRGDSAAYFCASSPIGGRTEAFFGQGTRLTVV.

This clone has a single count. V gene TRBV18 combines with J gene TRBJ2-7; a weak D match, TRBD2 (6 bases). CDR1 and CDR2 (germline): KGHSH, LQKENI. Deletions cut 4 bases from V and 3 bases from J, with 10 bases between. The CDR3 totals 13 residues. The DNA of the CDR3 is TGTGCCAGCTCACGGGGGGTAAACTACGAGCAGTACTTC. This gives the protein CASSRGVNYEQYF.

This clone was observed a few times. The CDR3 region is CASSPGQPREPQHF. The CDR3 nucleotides read TGCGCCAGCAGCCCCGGACAGCCTCGGGAGCCCCAGCATTTT. The chain carries TRBV5-1 and TRBJ1-5; weak D call: TRBD1 (6 bases). CDR3 length: 14 amino acids. V lost 4 bases and J lost 8, with 16 bases in between. The germline gives CDR1 SGHRS, CDR2 YFSETQ.

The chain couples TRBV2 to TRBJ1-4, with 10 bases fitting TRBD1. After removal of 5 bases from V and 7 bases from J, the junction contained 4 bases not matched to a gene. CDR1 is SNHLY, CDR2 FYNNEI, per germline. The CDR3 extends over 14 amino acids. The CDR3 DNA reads TGTGCCAGCAGTACCGGGACAGGGGCTGAAAAACTGTTTTTT. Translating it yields CASSTGTGAEKLFF.

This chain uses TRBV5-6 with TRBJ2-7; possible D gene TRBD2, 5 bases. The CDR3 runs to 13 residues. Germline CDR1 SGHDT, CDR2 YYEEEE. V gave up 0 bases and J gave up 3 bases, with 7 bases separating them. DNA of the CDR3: TGTGCCAGCAGCTTGGGGGGAGACTACGAGCAGTACTTC. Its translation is CASSLGGDYEQYF.

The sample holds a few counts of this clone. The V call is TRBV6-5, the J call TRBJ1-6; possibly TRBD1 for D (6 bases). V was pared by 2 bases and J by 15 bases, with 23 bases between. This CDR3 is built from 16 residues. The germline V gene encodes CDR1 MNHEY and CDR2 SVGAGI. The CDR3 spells CASSYGRQALPSVLHF. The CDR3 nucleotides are TGTGCCAGCAGTTACGGGCGACAGGCTCTTCCTTCGGTCCTCCACTTT.

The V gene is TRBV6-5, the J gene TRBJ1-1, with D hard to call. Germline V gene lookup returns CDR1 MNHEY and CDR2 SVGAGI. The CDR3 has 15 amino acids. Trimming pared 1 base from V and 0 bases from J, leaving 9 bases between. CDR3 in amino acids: CASSYYSIMNTEAFF. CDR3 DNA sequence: TGTGCCAGCAGTTACTACAGTATCATGAACACTGAAGCTTTCTTT.

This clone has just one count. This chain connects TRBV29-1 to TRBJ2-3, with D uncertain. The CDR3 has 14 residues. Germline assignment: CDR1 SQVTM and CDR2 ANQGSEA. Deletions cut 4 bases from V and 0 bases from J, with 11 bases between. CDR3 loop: CSVGAISSTDTQYF. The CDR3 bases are TGCAGCGTTGGTGCCATAAGTAGCACAGATACGCAGTATTTT.

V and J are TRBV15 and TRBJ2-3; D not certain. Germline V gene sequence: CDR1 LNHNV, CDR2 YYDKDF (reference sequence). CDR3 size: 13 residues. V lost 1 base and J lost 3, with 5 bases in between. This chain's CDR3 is CATSRVQTDTQYF. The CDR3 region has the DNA TGTGCCACCAGCAGAGTTCAAACAGATACGCAGTATTTT.

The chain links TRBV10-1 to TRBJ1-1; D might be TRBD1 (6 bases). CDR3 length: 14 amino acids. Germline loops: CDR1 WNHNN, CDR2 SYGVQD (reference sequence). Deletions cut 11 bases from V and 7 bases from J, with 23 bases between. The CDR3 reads CAPGGDNPCGEAFF. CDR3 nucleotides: TGCGCCCCGGGCGGGGACAATCCCTGTGGTGAAGCTTTCTTT.

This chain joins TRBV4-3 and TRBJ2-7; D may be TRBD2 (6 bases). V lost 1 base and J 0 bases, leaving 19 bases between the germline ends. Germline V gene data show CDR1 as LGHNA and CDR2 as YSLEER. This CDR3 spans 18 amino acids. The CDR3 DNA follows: TGCGCCAGCAGCCAAGTTTTGGGGCGGGACGCCCTCTCCTACGAGCAGTACTTC. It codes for CASSQVLGRDALSYEQYF.

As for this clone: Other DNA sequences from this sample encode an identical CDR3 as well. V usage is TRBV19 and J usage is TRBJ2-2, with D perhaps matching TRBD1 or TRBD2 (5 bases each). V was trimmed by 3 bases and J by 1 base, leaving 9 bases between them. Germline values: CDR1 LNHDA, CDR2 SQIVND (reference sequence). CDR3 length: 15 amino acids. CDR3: CASSIGTRNTGELFF. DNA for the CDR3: TGTGCCAGTAGTATTGGGACGAGGAACACCGGGGAGCTGTTTTTT. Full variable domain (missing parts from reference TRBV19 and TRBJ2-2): DGGITQSPKYLFRKEGQNVTLSCEQNLNHDAMYWYRQDPGQGLRLIYYSQIVNDFQKGDIAEGYSVSREKKESFPLTVTSAQKNPTAFYLCASSIGTRNTGELFFGEGSRLTVL.

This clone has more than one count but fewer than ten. CDR3 sequence reads: CATSRDRGRYEQYF. CDR3 bases: TGTGCCACCAGCAGAGATCGGGGCCGCTACGAGCAGTACTTC. This chain connects TRBV15 to TRBJ2-7; the D gene could be TRBD1 or TRBD2 (5 bases each). Per germline, CDR1 LNHNV and CDR2 YYDKDF (reference sequence). This CDR3 has 14 amino acids. Trimming removed 0 bases at V and 3 bases at J, with 9 bases between.

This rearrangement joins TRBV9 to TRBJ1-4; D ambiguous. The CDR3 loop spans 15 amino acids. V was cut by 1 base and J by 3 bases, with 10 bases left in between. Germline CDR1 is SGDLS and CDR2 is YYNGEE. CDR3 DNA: TGTGCCAGCAGCGTACTTGACACGCCTAATGAAAAACTGTTTTTT. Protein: CASSVLDTPNEKLFF.